This TCR beta chain appears in the sequencing data of a study of blood T cell repertoires in COVID-19. Study background: Samples representing acute and convalescent COVID-19 were sourced from the United States, Italy and Spain.

Participants came from roughly 25 US areas, aged about 18 to 89 years. Data came from immunoSEQ multiplex PCR; TCRdb stores just in-frame clones and leaves some out. The sample consists of under 200,000 clones, roughly nine tenths of them appearing once. Germline V CDR1 and CDR2: SGHRS, YFSETQ. The CDR3 has 15 amino acids. V was clipped by 3 bases and J by 10 bases; unmatched bases: 9. Sequenced input: PBMCs or T cells enriched from blood (not recorded which). This sequence joins TRBV5-1 and TRBJ1-6; TRBD1 aligns across 8 bases. This TCR was recovered from a woman in her forties or fifties who had recovered from COVID-19. In DNA, the CDR3 is TGCGCCAGCAGCTCACAGGGGGGAGATCGATCACCCCTCCACTTT. Protein product: CASSSQGGDRSPLHF.